The T cell receptor beta chain under discussion was sequenced for a study of T cell responses to AZD1222 COVID-19 vaccine. Points from the study as a whole: After the peak T cell response, and only then, were repertoires sampled. The donor group comprised mostly white British people and more females; the analysis possibly underestimated clonal diversity.

The CDR3 loop spans 14 amino acids. V was clipped by 2 bases and J by 3 bases, with 8 bases between them. CDR1 and CDR2 (germline): LNHDA, SQIVND (reference sequence). As to this clone: Its matching antigen is unknown.

Libraries were prepared by immunoSEQ multiplex PCR; TCRdb keeps only in-frame clonotypes and omits some of them. This table has some 140,000 clones, approximately 91% appearing once. Sequencing used peripheral blood, obtained 28 days after the second AZD1222 dose. The chain uses TRBV19 and TRBJ1-5; TRBD1 is a possible D gene (6 bases). The TCR was taken from an adult who received the AZD1222 COVID-19 vaccine. CDR3 loop: CASSITGSNQPQHF. The CDR3 DNA sequence: TGTGCCAGTAGTATAACAGGGTCCAATCAGCCCCAGCATTTT.